This T cell receptor beta chain was recovered during a study of tumor and adjacent non-tumor tissue in lung cancer. For the study at large: Patients were aged about 30 to 80, around ten men and 4 to 6 women, stage I to III. Samples averaged roughly 4.2 million productive TCRbeta reads each. General study points: Compared with tumor, normal lung showed significantly lower TCR diversity. Normal lung showed higher cumulative top 100 clone frequency than tumor.

The template was RNA from unsorted bulk tissue. TCRbeta libraries were built with three rounds of nested PCR, modified from ARM-PCR. TCRdb processed the multiplex PCR reads anew with MiXCR; each CDR3 protein has one entry. The table has about 110,000 distinct CDR3 sequences, about 87% seen once. Regarding this clonotype: Its cognate antigen is unknown. A much larger clone lies a single base off, so this may be a read error.

This TCR came from a man between 65 and 79 years old with non-small cell lung cancer. The sample taken for sequencing was lung tumor tissue.

CDR3 nucleotides: TGTGCCAGGAGCCCGAACGGCCCGGGGATTAACTATGGCTACACCTTC. Translation: CARSPNGPGINYGYTF. V is TRBV7-8 and J is TRBJ1-2; no reliable D call. Trimming pared 9 bases from V and 1 base from J, leaving 21 bases between. Germline V gene lookup returns CDR1 SGHVS and CDR2 FQNEAQ. CDR3 length: 16 amino acids.